This entry lists 8 T cell receptor beta chains sequenced from one sample in a study of T-cell memory formation after mild COVID-19. TCRdb reanalysed the 5' RACE reads using MiXCR and keeps one entry per CDR3 protein. The data contain 470,000 or so distinct CDR3 sequences, around 19% of them singletons. The sequencing sample was made of PBMCs or a T cell subset sorted from them (not recorded which). The origin of the receptors is an adult woman who had mild COVID-19 (a few samples of this study predate the infection). Cell type and time point are not known.

The V and J genes are TRBV12-3 or TRBV12-4 and TRBJ1-5, with a possible D match to TRBD1 (5 bases). There are 13 residues in the CDR3. Trimming took 6 bases from V and 4 from J, leaving 10 bases between them. The CDR3 is CASRNGGNQPQHF. The CDR3 nucleotides read TGTGCCAGCAGAAACGGGGGGAATCAGCCCCAGCATTTT.

The table lists this clonotype with a few counts. The chain uses TRBV6-5 and TRBJ2-5; tentatively, D is TRBD2 (7 bases). This CDR3 is 15 amino acids long. Germline CDR1 and CDR2: MNHEY and SVGAGI. The V gene lost 7 bases and the J gene lost 7 bases, with 22 bases spanning the gap. The CDR3 here is CASTPGWGGPGTQYF. CDR3 bases: TGTGCCAGCACCCCGGGGTGGGGGGGCCCGGGGACCCAGTACTTC.

This clonotype was counted between two and nine times. This chain joins TRBV2 and TRBJ1-3, with D uncertain. V was shortened by 7 bases and J by 9 bases, with 10 bases between the two germline ends. Looked up from germline, CDR1 is SNHLY and CDR2 is FYNNEI. The CDR3 extends over 11 amino acids. The CDR3 DNA reads TGTGCCAGCAAGATGGAGCGCACCATATATTTT. This encodes CASKMERTIYF.

The chain links TRBV4-2 to TRBJ2-2; D not certain. Germline CDR1 reads LGHNA; CDR2 reads YNFKEQ. Trimming took 5 bases from V and 2 from J, leaving 12 bases between them. The CDR3 totals 15 residues. The CDR3 bases are TGTGCCAGCAGCAGAGATTTGGGTAACACCGGGGAGCTGTTTTTT. It translates to CASSRDLGNTGELFF.

This clonotype was counted between two and nine times. The chain uses TRBV29-1 and TRBJ1-1; 8 bases are a match to TRBD1. Germline-derived CDR1 and CDR2 are SQVTM and ANQGSEA. J lost 5 bases, V lost 6 bases, and 8 bases had no gene match. This CDR3 is 13 amino acids long. The CDR3 sequence is CSVVTGVFTEAFF. DNA of the CDR3: TGCAGCGTCGTGACAGGGGTTTTTACTGAAGCTTTCTTT. Based on the CDR3 plus reference TRBV29-1 and TRBJ1-1, the full variable domain is SAVISQKPSRDICQRGTSLTIQCQVDSQVTMMFWYRQQPGQSLTLIATANQGSEATYESGFVIDKFPISRPNLTFSTLTVSNMSPEDSSIYLCSVVTGVFTEAFFGQGTRLTVV.

The rearrangement uses TRBV20-1 and TRBJ1-2; 8 nucleotides line up with TRBD1. Trimming at V came to 0 bases and at J to 5 bases, leaving 5 bases not matched to a gene. The CDR3 runs to 14 residues. Germline V gene lookup returns CDR1 DFQATT and CDR2 SNEGSKA (reference sequence). The CDR3 is CSAREEDRAYGYTF. CDR3 sequence (DNA): TGCAGTGCTAGAGAAGAGGACAGGGCTTATGGCTACACCTTC.

This chain joins TRBV11-3 and TRBJ2-1; D possibly corresponds to TRBD2 (6 bases). There are 14 residues in the CDR3. Germline values: CDR1 SGHNT, CDR2 YENEEA. Trimming pared 7 bases from V and 5 bases from J, leaving 15 bases between. CDR3 residues: CASTPGGSNNEQFF. CDR3 DNA sequence: TGTGCCAGCACCCCTGGAGGGAGTAACAATGAGCAGTTCTTC.

The V gene is TRBV3-1, the J gene TRBJ2-7, with D perhaps TRBD2 (5 bases). The CDR3 sequence is 12 residues long. Germline values: CDR1 LGHDT, CDR2 YNNKEL (reference sequence). The V end was cut by 3 bases, the J end by 9 bases, with 12 bases between. For the CDR3, the DNA is TGTGCCAGCAGCCAGAGCGGAGCAGGGCAGTACTTC. This translates into CASSQSGAGQYF.